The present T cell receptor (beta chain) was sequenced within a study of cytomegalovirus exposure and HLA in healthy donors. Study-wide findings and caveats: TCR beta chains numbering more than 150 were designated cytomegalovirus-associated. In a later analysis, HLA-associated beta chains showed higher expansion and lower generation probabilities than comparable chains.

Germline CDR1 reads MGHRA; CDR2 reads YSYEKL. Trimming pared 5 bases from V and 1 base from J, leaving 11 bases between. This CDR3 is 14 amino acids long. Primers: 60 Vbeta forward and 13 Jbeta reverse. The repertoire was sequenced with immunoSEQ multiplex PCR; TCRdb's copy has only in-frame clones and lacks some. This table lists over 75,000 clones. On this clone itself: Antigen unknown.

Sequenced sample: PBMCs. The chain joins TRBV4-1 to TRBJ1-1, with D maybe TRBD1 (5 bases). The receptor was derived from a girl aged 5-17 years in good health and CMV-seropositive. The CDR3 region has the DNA TGCGCCAGCAGCTTCCTTACAGGGAACACTGAAGCTTTCTTT. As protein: CASSFLTGNTEAFF.